This TCR beta chain appears in the sequencing data of a study of blood T cell repertoires in COVID-19. Turning to the study itself: Samples of COVID-19 (acute and convalescent) were obtained from the United States, Italy and Spain. Nucleic acid was either cDNA or gDNA, and it came from T cells, B-cell-depleted T cells, or PBMCs.

Here immunoSEQ multiplex PCR was the method, and the copy in TCRdb shows in-frame clones only, minus some. The sample lists fewer than 50,000 clones, approximately 90% occurring once. Trimming pared 2 bases from V and 2 bases from J, leaving 6 bases between. This CDR3 is built from 13 residues. The sequence came from a man aged 50 or older with active COVID-19. Specimen: peripheral blood. The chain is built from TRBV12-3 or TRBV12-4 and TRBJ2-5; D gene uncertain. The CDR3 spells CASSLSQQETQYF. For the CDR3, the DNA is TGTGCCAGCAGTTTATCACAGCAAGAGACCCAGTACTTC.